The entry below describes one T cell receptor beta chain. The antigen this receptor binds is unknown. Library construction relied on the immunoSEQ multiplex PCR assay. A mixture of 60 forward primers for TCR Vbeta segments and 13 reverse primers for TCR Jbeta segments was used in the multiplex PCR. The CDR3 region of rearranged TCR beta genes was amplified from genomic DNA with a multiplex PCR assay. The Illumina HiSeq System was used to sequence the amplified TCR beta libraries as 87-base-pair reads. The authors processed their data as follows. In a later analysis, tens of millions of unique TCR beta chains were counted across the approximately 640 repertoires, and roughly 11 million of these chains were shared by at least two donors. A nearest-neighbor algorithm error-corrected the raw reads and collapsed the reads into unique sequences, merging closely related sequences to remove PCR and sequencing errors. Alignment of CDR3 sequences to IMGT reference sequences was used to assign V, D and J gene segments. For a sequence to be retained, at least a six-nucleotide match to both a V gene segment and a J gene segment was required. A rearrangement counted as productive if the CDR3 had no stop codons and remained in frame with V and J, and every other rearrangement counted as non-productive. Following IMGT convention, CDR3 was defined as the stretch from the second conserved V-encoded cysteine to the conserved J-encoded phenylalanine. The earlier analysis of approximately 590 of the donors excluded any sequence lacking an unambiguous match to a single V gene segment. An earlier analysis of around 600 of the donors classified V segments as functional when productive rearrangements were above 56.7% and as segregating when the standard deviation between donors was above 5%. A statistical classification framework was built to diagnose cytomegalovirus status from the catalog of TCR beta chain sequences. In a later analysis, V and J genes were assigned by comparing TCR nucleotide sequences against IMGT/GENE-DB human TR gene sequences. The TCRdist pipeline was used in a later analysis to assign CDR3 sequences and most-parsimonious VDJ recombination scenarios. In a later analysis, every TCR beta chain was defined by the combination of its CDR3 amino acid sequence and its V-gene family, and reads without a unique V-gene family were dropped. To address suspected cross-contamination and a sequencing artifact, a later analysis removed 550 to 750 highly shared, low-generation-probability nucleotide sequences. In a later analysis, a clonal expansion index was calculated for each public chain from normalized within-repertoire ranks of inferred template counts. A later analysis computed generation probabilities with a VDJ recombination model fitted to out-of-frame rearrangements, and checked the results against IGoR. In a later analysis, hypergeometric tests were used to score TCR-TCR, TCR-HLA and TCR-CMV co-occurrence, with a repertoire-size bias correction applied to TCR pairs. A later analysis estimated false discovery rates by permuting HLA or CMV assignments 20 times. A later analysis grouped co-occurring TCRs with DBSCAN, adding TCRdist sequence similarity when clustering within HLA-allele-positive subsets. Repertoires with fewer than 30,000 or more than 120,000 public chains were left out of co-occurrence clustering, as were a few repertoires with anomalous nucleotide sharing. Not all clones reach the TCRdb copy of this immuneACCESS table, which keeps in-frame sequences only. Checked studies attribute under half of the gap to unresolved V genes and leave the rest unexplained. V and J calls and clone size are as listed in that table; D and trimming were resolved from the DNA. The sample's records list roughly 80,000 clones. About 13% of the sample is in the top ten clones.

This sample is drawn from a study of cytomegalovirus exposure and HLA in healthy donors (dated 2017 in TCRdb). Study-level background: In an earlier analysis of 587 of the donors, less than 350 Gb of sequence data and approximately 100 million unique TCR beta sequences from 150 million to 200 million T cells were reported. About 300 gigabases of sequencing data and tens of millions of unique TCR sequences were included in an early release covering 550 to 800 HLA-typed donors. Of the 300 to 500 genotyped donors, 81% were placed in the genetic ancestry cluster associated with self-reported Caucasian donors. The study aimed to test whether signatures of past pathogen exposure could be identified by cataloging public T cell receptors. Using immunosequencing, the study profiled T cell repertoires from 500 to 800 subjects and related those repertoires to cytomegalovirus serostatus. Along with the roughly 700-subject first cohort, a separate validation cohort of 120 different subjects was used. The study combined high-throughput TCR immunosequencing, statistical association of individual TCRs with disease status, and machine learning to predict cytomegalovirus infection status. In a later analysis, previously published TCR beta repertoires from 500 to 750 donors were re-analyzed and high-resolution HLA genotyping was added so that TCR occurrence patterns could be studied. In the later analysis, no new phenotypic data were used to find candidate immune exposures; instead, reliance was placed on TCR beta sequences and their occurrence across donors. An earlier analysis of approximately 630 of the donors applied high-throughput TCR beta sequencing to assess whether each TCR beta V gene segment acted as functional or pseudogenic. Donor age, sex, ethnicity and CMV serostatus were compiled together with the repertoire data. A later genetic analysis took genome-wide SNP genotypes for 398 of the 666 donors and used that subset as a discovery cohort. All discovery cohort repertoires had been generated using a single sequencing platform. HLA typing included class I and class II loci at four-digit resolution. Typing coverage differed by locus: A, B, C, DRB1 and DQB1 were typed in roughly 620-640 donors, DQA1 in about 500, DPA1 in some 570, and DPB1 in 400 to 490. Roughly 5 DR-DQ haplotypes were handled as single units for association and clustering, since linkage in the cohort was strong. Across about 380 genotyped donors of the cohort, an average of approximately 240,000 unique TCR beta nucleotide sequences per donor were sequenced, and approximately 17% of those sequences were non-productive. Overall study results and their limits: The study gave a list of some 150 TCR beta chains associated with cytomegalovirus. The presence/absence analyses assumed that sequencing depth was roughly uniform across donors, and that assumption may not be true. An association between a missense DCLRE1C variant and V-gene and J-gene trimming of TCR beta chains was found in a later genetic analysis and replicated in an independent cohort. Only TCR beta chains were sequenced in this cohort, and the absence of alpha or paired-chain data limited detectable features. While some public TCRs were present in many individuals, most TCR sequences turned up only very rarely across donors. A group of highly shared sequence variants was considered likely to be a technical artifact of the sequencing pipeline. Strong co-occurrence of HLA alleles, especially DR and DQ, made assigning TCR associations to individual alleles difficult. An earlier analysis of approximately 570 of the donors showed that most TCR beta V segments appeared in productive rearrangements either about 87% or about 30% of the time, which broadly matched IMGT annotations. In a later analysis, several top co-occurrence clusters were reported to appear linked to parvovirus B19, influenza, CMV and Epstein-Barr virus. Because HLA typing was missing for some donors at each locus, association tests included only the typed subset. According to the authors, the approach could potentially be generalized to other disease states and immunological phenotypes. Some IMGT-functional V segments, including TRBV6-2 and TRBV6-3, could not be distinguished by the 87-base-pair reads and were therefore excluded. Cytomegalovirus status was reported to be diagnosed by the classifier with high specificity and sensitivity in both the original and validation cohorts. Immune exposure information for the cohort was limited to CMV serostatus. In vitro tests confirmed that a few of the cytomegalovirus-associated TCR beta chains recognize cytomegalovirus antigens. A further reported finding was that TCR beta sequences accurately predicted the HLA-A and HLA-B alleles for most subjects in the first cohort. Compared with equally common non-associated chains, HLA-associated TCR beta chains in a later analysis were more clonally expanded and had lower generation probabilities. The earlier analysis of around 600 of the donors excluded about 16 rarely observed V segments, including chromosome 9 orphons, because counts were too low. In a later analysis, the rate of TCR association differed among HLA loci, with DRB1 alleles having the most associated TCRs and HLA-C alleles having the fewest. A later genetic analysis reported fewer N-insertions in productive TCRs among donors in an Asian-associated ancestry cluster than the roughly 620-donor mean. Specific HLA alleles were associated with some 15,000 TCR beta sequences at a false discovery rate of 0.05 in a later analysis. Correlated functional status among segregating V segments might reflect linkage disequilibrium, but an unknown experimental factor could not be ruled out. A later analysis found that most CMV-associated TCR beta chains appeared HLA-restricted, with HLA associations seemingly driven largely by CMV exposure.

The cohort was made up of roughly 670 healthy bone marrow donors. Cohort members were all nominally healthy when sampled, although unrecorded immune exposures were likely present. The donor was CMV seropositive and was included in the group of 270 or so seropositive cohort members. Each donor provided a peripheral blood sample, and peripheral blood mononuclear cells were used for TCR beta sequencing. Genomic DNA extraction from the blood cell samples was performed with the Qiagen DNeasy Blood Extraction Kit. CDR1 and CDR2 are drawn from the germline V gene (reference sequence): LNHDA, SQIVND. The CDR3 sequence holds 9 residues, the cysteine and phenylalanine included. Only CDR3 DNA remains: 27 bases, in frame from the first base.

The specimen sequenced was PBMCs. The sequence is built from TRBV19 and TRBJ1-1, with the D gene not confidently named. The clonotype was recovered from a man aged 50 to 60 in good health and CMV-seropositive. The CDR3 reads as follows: CASSPGAFF. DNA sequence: TGTGCAAGCTCACCAGGAGCTTTCTTT.